The 10 T cell receptor beta chains presented below share a single source sample, sequenced in a study of OX40 agonist ivuxolimab in advanced cancers. Clones were sequenced by immunoSEQ multiplex PCR, and TCRdb holds only the in-frame ones, with some missing. In the table there are about 58,000 clones, 79% of which are singletons. The specimen comprised CD4+ or CD8+ T cells sorted from blood, sampled in a trial of the OX40 agonist ivuxolimab. These receptors were taken from an adult with an advanced solid tumor such as melanoma, head and neck, liver or kidney cancer.

This chain links TRBV6-6 with TRBJ1-4; D is uncertain. V shed 10 bases and J shed 4 bases, with 10 bases lying between them. Germline V gene lookup returns CDR1 MNHNY and CDR2 SVGAGI (reference sequence). This CDR3 contains 12 residues. The chain's CDR3 is CATHRNNEKLFF. The CDR3 DNA follows: TGTGCCACTCACAGAAATAATGAAAAACTGTTTTTT.

V gene TRBV28 combines with J gene TRBJ1-4; D unresolved. CDR3 length: 13 amino acids. Germline loops: CDR1 MDHEN, CDR2 SYDVKM. V dropped 6 bases and J dropped 3 bases, with 8 bases sitting between them. CDR3 in DNA: TGTGCCAGCAGCACCCCCGCTAATGAAAAACTGTTTTTT. This translates into CASSTPANEKLFF.

The chain uses TRBV6-1 and TRBJ1-3, with a possible D match to TRBD1 (5 bases). The CDR3 is 16 amino acids. The germline V gene encodes CDR1 MNHNS and CDR2 SASEGT. V lost 1 base to trimming and J lost 4 bases, with 14 bases between them. CDR3 in amino acids: CASSEGGWGVGNTIYF. CDR3 DNA sequence: TGTGCCAGCAGTGAAGGCGGGTGGGGGGTCGGAAACACCATATATTTT.

The genes are TRBV5-1 and TRBJ1-6; no definite D call. Germline CDR1 SGHRS, CDR2 YFSETQ. The CDR3 totals 15 residues. V was trimmed by 2 bases and J by 7 bases, leaving 13 bases between them. CDR3 sequence: CASSLEQSLNSPLHF. The CDR3 coding sequence is TGCGCCAGCAGCTTAGAACAGAGTCTAAATTCACCCCTCCACTTT.

The chain joins TRBV21-1 to TRBJ2-1. TRBV21-1 is given as a pseudogene. The CDR3 runs 14 residues. CDR3 sequence: CASSKVRGRNEQFF. DNA for the CDR3: TGTGCCAGCAGCAAAGTACGGGGACGCAATGAGCAGTTCTTC.

The table lists this clone with a count of one. This chain connects TRBV10-3 to TRBJ2-5; tentative D call: TRBD1 (5 bases). Germline V lookup: CDR1 ENHRY, CDR2 SYGVKD. This CDR3 comprises 15 residues. Trimming removed 2 bases at V and 4 bases at J, with 14 bases between. The CDR3 reads CAISEDQGRGETQYF. As DNA, the CDR3 is TGTGCCATCAGTGAGGATCAGGGAAGAGGAGAGACCCAGTACTTC.

Concerning this clone itself: The junction does not match germline at one end; this may be a read error. V and J are TRBV23-1 and TRBJ1-2; D gene uncertain. TRBV23-1 falls under the ORF class, with uncertain function. The CDR3 covers 9 residues. The CDR3 sequence: CASSQTPVF. CDR3 nucleotide sequence: TGCGCCAGCAGTCAGACGCCCGTCTTC.

This clone has a single count. The rearrangement joins TRBV4-1 to TRBJ1-2, with D hard to call. Germline loops: CDR1 MGHRA, CDR2 YSYEKL. The CDR3 sequence is 15 residues long. V lost 0 bases and J lost 0, with 8 bases in between. In DNA form, the CDR3 reads TGCGCCAGCAGCCAAGACCACCGATCTAACTATGGCTACACCTTC. Protein product: CASSQDHRSNYGYTF.

This sequence joins TRBV6-5 and TRBJ1-4, with D uncertain. Germline V CDR1 and CDR2: MNHEY, SVGAGI. The CDR3 is 15 residues long. The V end was cut by 2 bases, the J end by 5 bases, with 12 bases between. The chain's CDR3 is CASSYRTPDNEKLFF. DNA of the CDR3: TGTGCCAGCAGTTACAGGACGCCGGACAATGAAAAACTGTTTTTT.

V gene TRBV19 combines with J gene TRBJ2-3; D may correspond to TRBD1 or TRBD2 (5 bases each). Germline loops: CDR1 LNHDA, CDR2 SQIVND (reference sequence). V lost 5 bases and J lost 6, with 30 bases in between. CDR3 size: 19 residues. The CDR3 region is CASSPSRVRGRPSVDTQYF. DNA for the CDR3: TGTGCCAGTAGTCCCAGCCGCGTCCGGGGCAGGCCCTCAGTTGATACGCAGTATTTT.